One and the same sample provided the 5 T cell receptor beta chains below, sequenced in a study of cytomegalovirus exposure and HLA in healthy donors. Profiling relied on immunoSEQ multiplex PCR, and the TCRdb table lists in-frame clones only, not all of them. The sample comprises 140,000 to 150,000 clones, 90% to 95% of which are singletons, and 0.6% to 0.8% rests with the top ten. Sequenced: PBMCs. These receptors were collected from a young man in good health and CMV-seronegative.

The V gene is TRBV6-1, the J gene TRBJ2-3; 11 bases map to TRBD2. The CDR3 spans 18 residues. J gave up 0 bases and V 3 bases, and 8 bases lay outside the gene matches. The germline gives CDR1 MNHNS, CDR2 SASEGT. The CDR3 DNA is TGTGCCAGCAGTGAGGAACTAGCGGGGGTCCCTAGCACAGATACGCAGTATTTT. Protein product: CASSEELAGVPSTDTQYF.

The rearrangement joins TRBV11-2 to TRBJ1-2; 10 bases line up with TRBD1. V dropped 5 bases and J dropped 5; count of bases not matched to a gene: 5. The CDR3 consists of 14 residues. Per germline, CDR1 SGHAT and CDR2 FQNNGV. DNA of the CDR3: TGTGCCAGCAGCCCTGGGACAGGGGTTTATGGCTACACCTTC. Its protein is CASSPGTGVYGYTF.

The chain carries TRBV5-6 and TRBJ2-1; D call uncertain. The CDR3 runs 11 residues. Trimming removed 6 bases from V and 10 bases from J, with 11 bases in between. Germline CDR1 reads SGHDT; CDR2 reads YYEEEE. CDR3 amino acids: CASNSLAEQFF. As DNA, the CDR3 is TGTGCCAGCAATTCGTTGGCCGAGCAGTTCTTC.

This clone was counted a single time. The V call is TRBV11-2, the J call TRBJ1-2; TRBD1 agrees at 7 bases. V shed 5 bases, J shed 11 bases, and the junction held 17 bases outside the gene matches. This CDR3 has 15 residues. The germline V gene encodes CDR1 SGHAT and CDR2 FQNNGV. Here the CDR3 DNA reads TGTGCCAGCAGCCCAGTGAGACAGGGAAGGTTGGGTTACACCTTC. Translating gives CASSPVRQGRLGYTF.

This clone was observed once. The chain is built from TRBV27 and TRBJ2-7; TRBD1 matches at 9 bases. V dropped 5 bases and J dropped 1; count of bases not matched to a gene: 3. The germline V gene encodes CDR1 MNHEY and CDR2 SMNVEV (reference sequence). CDR3 length: 14 amino acids. The CDR3 reads CASSHGTGSYEQYV. The CDR3 nucleotides are TGTGCCAGCAGTCACGGGACAGGGTCCTACGAGCAGTACGTC.